Sequencing of this T cell receptor (beta chain) was carried out in a study of cytotoxic CD8 clonotypes in ibrutinib-treated CLL. The study's findings and limits: Under therapy, public clonotypes either contracted or stayed stable, and they were uncommon. Clonality increased at ibrutinib response, then returned toward baseline at progression. Sample timing was unmatched between remission and later-progressing patients; lymph nodes unstudied.

Profiled with immunoSEQ multiplex PCR; TCRdb holds only in-frame clones, not every one. Found here are 270,000 or so clones, more than 70% of them singletons; the top ten hold roughly 5%. Trimming removed 4 bases at V and 6 bases at J, with 9 bases between. Germline lookup yields CDR1 MNHNS and CDR2 SASEGT. The CDR3 length is 12 residues. As regards this clone: Its antigen is as yet unknown.

The TCR was taken from a human donor with chronic lymphocytic leukemia. Sequenced here: PBMCs, sampled at disease progression, from a patient treated with ibrutinib. This rearrangement joins TRBV6-1 to TRBJ1-1, with D possibly being TRBD1 (5 bases). Here the CDR3 DNA reads TGTGCCAGCAGTGTTGCGGGGGCTGAAGCTTTCTTT. This sequence encodes CASSVAGAEAFF.